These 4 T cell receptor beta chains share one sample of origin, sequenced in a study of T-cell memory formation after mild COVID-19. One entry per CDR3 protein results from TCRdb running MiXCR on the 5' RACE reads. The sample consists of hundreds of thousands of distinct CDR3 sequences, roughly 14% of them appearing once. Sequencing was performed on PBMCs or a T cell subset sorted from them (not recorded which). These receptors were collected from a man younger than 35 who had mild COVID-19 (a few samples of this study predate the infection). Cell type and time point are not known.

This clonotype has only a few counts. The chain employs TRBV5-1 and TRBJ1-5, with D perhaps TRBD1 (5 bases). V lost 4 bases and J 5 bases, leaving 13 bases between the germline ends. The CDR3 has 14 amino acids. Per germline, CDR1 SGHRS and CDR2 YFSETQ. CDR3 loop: CASSPLGVDQPQHF. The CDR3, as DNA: TGCGCCAGCAGCCCGCTAGGGGTGGATCAGCCCCAGCATTTT.

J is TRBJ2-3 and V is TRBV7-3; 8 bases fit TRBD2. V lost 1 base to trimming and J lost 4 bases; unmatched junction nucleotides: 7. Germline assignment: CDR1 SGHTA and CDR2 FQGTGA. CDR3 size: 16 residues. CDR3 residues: CASSLMGGGPPDTQYF. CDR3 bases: TGTGCCAGCAGCTTAATGGGCGGGGGGCCTCCAGATACGCAGTATTTT. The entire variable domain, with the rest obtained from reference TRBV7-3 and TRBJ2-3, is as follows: GAGVSQTPSNKVTEKGKYVELRCDPISGHTALYWYRQSLGQGPEFLIYFQGTGAADDSGLPNDRFFAVRPEGSVSTLKIQRTERGDSAVYLCASSLMGGGPPDTQYFGPGTRLTVL.

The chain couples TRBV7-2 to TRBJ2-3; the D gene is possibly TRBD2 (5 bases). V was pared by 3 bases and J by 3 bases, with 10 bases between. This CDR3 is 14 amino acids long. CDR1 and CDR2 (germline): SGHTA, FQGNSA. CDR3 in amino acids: CASSFPGSTDTQYF. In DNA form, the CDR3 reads TGTGCCAGCAGCTTTCCGGGGAGTACAGATACGCAGTATTTT.

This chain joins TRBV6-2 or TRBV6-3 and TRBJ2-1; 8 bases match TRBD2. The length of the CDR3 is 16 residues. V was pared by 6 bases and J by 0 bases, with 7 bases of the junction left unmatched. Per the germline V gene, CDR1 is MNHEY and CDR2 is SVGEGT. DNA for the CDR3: TGTGCCAGCAGCGGAGCGGGGGCCCTCTCCTACAATGAGCAGTTCTTC. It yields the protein CASSGAGALSYNEQFF.